The T cell receptor (beta chain) under discussion was sequenced for a study of OX40 agonist ivuxolimab in advanced cancers. Whole-study context: Patients achieving partial responses numbered three: one hepatocellular carcinoma case and two cutaneous melanoma cases. Whole-study results and caveats: Expanded clones belonging to CD8+ T cells outnumbered, on average, those of CD4+. Partial responders dosed at 0.1-3.0 mg/kg displayed clonal expansion ranking among the lowest. Clonal expansion by week 6 occurred in CD4+ and CD8+ blood T cells (at 0.1 to 3.0 mg/kg).

For this clone: Its antigen is still unknown.

The V gene's germline CDR1 is LNHDA and CDR2 SQIVND (reference sequence). J lost 0 bases, V lost 3 bases, and 4 bases had no gene match. This CDR3 is built from 18 residues. The protocol was immunoSEQ multiplex PCR, while the TCRdb copy is restricted to in-frame clones and leaves out a portion. The sample has about 86,000 clones, 87% seen once; the top ten hold less than 1.5%. This sample comprised CD4+ or CD8+ T cells sorted from blood, obtained in a trial of the OX40 agonist ivuxolimab. The origin of this receptor is an adult with an advanced solid tumor such as melanoma, head and neck, liver or kidney cancer. The chain combines TRBV19 with TRBJ2-2; 13 nucleotides align to TRBD2. CDR3 sequence reads: CASSITGLAGTNTGELFF. Written as DNA, the CDR3 is TGTGCCAGTAGTATCACGGGACTAGCGGGGACGAACACCGGGGAGCTGTTTTTT.